These 10 T cell receptor beta chains came from one sample sequenced in a study of blood T cells in healthy people across ages. Sample-barcoded 5' priming and a J-beta primer mix drove a second PCR of roughly 6 to 12 cycles. TCRdb reprocessed the 5' RACE reads with MiXCR, giving one entry per CDR3 protein. This table holds fewer than 700,000 distinct CDR3 sequences, roughly 48% found once. The sample consisted of blood. The receptors here all came from an elderly man in good health.

V is TRBV29-1 and J is TRBJ2-3, with TRBD2 matching over 9 bases. This CDR3 is 15 amino acids long. With V trimmed by 4 bases and J by 3 bases, 8 bases remained unmatched. Germline CDR1 is SQVTM and CDR2 is ANQGSEA. DNA of the CDR3: TGCAGCGTTGGTCGGCAGAGCGGGAGGACAGATACGCAGTATTTT. Its translation is CSVGRQSGRTDTQYF.

The chain couples TRBV4-1 to TRBJ1-1, with 7 bases that match TRBD1. J gave up 8 bases and V 5 bases, and 5 bases lay outside the gene matches. The CDR3 is made up of 12 amino acids. Germline values: CDR1 MGHRA, CDR2 YSYEKL. CDR3 sequence reads: CASSTRDSEAFF. The CDR3 coding sequence is TGCGCCAGCAGCACCCGGGACAGCGAAGCTTTCTTT.

The rearrangement links TRBV3-1 to TRBJ2-4; TRBD2 matches at 7 bases. With the DNA end fitting TRBJ2-7 better, the J assignment may be wrong. Germline CDR1 LGHDT, CDR2 YNNKEL (reference sequence). The CDR3 is 15 amino acids. The CDR3 here is CASSQAGGRGYEQYF. CDR3 sequence (DNA): TGTGCCAGCAGCCAAGCGGGAGGTCGCGGGTACGAGCAGTACTTC.

There are a few counts of this clonotype. This rearrangement joins TRBV29-1 to TRBJ2-3, with 14 bases aligning to TRBD2. Per germline, CDR1 SQVTM and CDR2 ANQGSEA. CDR3 length: 15 residues. With 4 bases clipped from V and 5 bases from J, the junction kept 5 bases outside the gene matches. The CDR3 coding sequence is TGCAGCGTTGCGGGACTAGCGGGAGTTTTAGATACGCAGTATTTT. It is translated as CSVAGLAGVLDTQYF.

The chain uses TRBV28 and TRBJ2-4, with D perhaps TRBD1 or TRBD2 (5 bases each). Germline V gene data show CDR1 as MDHEN and CDR2 as SYDVKM. The CDR3 runs to 14 residues. The V end was cut by 2 bases, the J end by 10 bases, with 15 bases between. The CDR3 sequence is CASSLPSGGGIQYF. In DNA form, the CDR3 reads TGTGCCAGCAGTTTACCCTCAGGTGGGGGAATTCAGTACTTC.

The gene calls are TRBV7-2 and TRBJ2-2, with unresolved D. CDR3 length: 17 residues. Per the germline V gene, CDR1 is SGHTA and CDR2 is FQGNSA. The V end lost 2 bases, the J end lost 1 base, and 14 bases lay between the germline ends. The CDR3 DNA reads TGTGCCAGCAGCTTATTTATGGTAGGAGTGAACACCGGGGAGCTGTTTTTT. It encodes CASSLFMVGVNTGELFF.

The chain is built from TRBV7-2 and TRBJ1-1, with D perhaps matching TRBD1 (6 bases). V was pared by 6 bases and J by 3 bases, with 14 bases between. CDR1 is SGHTA, CDR2 FQGNSA, per germline. The CDR3 extends over 14 amino acids. The CDR3 sequence: CASSFRGGYTEAFF. CDR3 bases: TGTGCCAGCAGTTTTAGGGGGGGCTACACTGAAGCTTTCTTT. The variable domain in full, with the rest retrieved from reference TRBV7-2 and TRBJ1-1, is GAGVSQSPSNKVTEKGKDVELRCDPISGHTALYWYRQSLGQGLEFLIYFQGNSAPDKSGLPSDRFSAERTGGSVSTLTIQRTQQEDSAVYLCASSFRGGYTEAFFGQGTRLTVV.

This clonotype turned up a few times. V and J are TRBV10-3 and TRBJ2-5; 11 bases are shared with TRBD1. The CDR3 is made up of 14 amino acids. Trimming at V came to 4 bases and at J to 4 bases, leaving 2 bases not matched to a gene. Germline CDR1 and CDR2: ENHRY and SYGVKD. CDR3 in amino acids: CAISGGTGGETQYF. The CDR3 DNA reads as TGTGCCATCAGTGGAGGGACAGGGGGAGAGACCCAGTACTTC.

This clonotype was seen more than once but under ten times. J is TRBJ2-7 and V is TRBV20-1, with D uncertain. The V end was cut by 0 bases, the J end by 2 bases, with 8 bases between. CDR1 and CDR2 (germline): DFQATT, SNEGSKA (reference sequence). The CDR3 sequence is 13 residues long. CDR3 in DNA: TGCAGTGCTAGAGATCCGAGAGCCTACGAGCAGTACTTC. Translating gives CSARDPRAYEQYF.

V is TRBV25-1 and J is TRBJ2-2; 8 bases map to TRBD2. The CDR3 contains 16 residues. The junction had 8 bases not matched to a gene; V was cut back by 6 bases and J by 2 bases. CDR1 and CDR2 (germline): MGHDK, SYGVNS. CDR3 amino acids: CASRMTGTSNTGELFF. CDR3 in DNA: TGTGCCAGCAGGATGACCGGGACTAGTAACACCGGGGAGCTGTTTTTT.